This T cell receptor (beta chain) was sequenced in a study of chemoradiotherapy in HPV16-positive cancers. Data came from immunoSEQ multiplex PCR; TCRdb stores just in-frame clones and leaves some out. The sample consists of 53,000 or so clones, about 88% of them appearing once. CDR3 length: 14 amino acids. The V gene lost 4 bases and the J gene lost 10 bases, with 19 bases spanning the gap. Per germline, CDR1 ENHRY and CDR2 SYGVKD. The chain combines TRBV10-3 with TRBJ1-2; possible D gene TRBD1, 6 bases. The material was blood, obtained from a patient who underwent chemoradiotherapy. The TCR originated in a human donor with HPV-associated anogenital cancer. The CDR3 DNA sequence: TGTGCCATCAGTGGGTATGGGGGGCGTGCGACCTACACCTTC. Encoded protein: CAISGYGGRATYTF.